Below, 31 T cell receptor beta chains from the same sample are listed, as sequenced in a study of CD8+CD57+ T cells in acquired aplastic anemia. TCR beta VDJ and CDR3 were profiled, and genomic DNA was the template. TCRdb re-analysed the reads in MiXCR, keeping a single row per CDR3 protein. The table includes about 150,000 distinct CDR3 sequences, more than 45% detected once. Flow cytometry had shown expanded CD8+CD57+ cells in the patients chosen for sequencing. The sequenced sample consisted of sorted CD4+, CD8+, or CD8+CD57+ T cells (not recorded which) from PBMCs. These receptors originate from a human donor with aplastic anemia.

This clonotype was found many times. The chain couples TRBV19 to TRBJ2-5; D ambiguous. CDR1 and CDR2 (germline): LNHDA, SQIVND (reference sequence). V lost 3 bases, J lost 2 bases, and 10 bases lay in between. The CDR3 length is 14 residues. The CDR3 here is CASSMGRWQETQYF. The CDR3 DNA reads TGTGCCAGTAGTATGGGCAGGTGGCAAGAGACCCAGTACTTC.

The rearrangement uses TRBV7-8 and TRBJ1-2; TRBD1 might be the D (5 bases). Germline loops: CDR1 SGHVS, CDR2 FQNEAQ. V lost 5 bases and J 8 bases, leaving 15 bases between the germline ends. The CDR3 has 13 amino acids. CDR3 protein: CASSINGQTGYTF. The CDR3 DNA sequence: TGTGCCAGCAGCATAAATGGACAAACCGGCTACACCTTC.

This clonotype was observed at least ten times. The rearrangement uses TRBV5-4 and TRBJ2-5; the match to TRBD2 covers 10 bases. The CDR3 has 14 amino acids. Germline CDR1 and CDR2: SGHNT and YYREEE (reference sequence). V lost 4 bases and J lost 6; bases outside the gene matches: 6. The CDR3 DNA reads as TGTGCCAGCAGCGAGACTAGCGGGCGGAAGACCCAGTACTTC. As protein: CASSETSGRKTQYF. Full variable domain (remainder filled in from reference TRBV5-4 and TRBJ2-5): ETGVTQSPTHLIKTRGQQVTLRCSSQSGHNTVSWYQQALGQGPQFIFQYYREEENGRGNFPPRFSGLQFPNYSSELNVNALELDDSALYLCASSETSGRKTQYFGPGTRLLVL.

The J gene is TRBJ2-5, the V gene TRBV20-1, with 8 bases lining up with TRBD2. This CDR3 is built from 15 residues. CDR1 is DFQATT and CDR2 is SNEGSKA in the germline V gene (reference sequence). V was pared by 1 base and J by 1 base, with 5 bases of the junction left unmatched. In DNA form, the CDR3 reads TGCAGTGCTAGAGTACGGGGGGGTATCCAAGAGACCCAGTACTTC. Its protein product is CSARVRGGIQETQYF.

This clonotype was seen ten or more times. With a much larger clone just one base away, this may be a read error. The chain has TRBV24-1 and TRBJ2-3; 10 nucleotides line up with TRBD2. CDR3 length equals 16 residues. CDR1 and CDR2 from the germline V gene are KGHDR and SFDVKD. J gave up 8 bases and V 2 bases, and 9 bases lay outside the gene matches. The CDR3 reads CATSDSLAGASGTQYF. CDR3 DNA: TGTGCCACCAGTGATTCGCTAGCGGGAGCTTCAGGTACGCAGTATTTT.

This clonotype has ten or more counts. The CDR3: CASSSEGETQYF. CDR3 sequence (DNA): TGTGCCAGCAGCTCAGAGGGGGAGACCCAGTACTTC. The J gene is TRBJ2-5, the V gene TRBV7-9, with D tentatively TRBD1 or TRBD2 (5 bases each). The CDR3 totals 12 residues. Trimming took 4 bases from V and 5 from J, leaving 8 bases between them. Per germline, CDR1 SEHNR and CDR2 FQNEAQ (reference sequence).

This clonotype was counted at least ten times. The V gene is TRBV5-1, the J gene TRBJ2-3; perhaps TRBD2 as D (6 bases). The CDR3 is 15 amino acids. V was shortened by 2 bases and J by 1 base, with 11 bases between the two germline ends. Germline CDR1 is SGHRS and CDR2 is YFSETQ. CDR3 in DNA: TGCGCCAGCAGCTTCGATAGCGGAGGCACAGATACGCAGTATTTT. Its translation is CASSFDSGGTDTQYF.

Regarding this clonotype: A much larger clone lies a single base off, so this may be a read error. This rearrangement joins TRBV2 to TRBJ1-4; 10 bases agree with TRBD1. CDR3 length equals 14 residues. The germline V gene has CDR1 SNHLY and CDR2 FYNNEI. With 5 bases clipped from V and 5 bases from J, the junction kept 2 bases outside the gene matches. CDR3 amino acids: CASSRQGANEKLFF. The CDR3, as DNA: TGTGCCAGCAGTCGACAGGGGGCCAATGAAAAACTGTTTTTT. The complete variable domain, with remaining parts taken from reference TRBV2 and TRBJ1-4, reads EPEVTQTPSHQVTQMGQEVILRCVPISNHLYFYWYRQILGQKVEFLVSFYNNEISEKSEIFDDQFSVERPDGSNFTLKIRSTKLEDSAMYFCASSRQGANEKLFFGSGTQLSVL.

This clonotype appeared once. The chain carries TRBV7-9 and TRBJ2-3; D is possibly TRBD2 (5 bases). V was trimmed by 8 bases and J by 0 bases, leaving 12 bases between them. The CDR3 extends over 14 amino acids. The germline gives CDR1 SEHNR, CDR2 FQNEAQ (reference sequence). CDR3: CASALVSSTDTQYF. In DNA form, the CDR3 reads TGTGCCAGCGCACTAGTTTCTAGCACAGATACGCAGTATTTT.

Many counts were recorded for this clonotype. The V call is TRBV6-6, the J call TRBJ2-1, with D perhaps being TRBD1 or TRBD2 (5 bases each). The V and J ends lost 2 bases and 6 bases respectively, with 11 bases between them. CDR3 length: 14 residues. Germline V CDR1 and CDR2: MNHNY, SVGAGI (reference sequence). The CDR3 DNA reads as TGTGCCAGCAGTTACGACCCGGGGCGCAATGAGCAGTTCTTC. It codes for CASSYDPGRNEQFF.

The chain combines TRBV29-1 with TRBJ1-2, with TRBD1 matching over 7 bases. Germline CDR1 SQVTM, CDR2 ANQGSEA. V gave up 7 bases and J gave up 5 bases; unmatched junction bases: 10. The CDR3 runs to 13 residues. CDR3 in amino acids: CSGPPGQLYGYTF. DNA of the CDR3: TGCAGCGGACCGCCGGGACAGCTTTATGGCTACACCTTC.

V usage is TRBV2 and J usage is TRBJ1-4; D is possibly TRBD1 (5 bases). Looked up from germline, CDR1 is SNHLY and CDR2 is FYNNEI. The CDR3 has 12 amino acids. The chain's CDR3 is CATGGDVEKLFF. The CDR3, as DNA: TGTGCTACGGGGGGGGACGTTGAAAAACTGTTTTTT.

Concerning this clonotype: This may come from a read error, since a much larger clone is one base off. The CDR3 bases are TGTGCCAGCAGCTCCGCCGGGACTAGCACCGGGGAGCTGTTTTTT. This codes for CASSSAGTSTGELFF. The genes are TRBV7-6 and TRBJ2-2; 8 bases line up with TRBD2. Looked up from germline, CDR1 is SGHVS and CDR2 is FNYEAQ. The CDR3 runs 15 residues. V dropped 4 bases and J dropped 4; count of bases not matched to a gene: 5. Drawing the rest from reference TRBV7-6 and TRBJ2-2, the complete variable domain is GAGVSQSPRYKVTKRGQDVALRCDPISGHVSLYWYRQALGQGPEFLTYFNYEAQQDKSGLPNDRFSAERPEGSISTLTIQRTEQRDSAMYRCASSSAGTSTGELFFGEGSRLTVL.

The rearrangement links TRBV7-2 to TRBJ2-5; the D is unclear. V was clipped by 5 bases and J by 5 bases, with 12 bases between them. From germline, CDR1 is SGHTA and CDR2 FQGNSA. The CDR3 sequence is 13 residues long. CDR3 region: CASSITWAETQYF. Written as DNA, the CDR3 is TGTGCCAGCAGCATCACCTGGGCGGAGACCCAGTACTTC. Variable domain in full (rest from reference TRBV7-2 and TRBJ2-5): GAGVSQSPSNKVTEKGKDVELRCDPISGHTALYWYRQSLGQGLEFLIYFQGNSAPDKSGLPSDRFSAERTGGSVSTLTIQRTQQEDSAVYLCASSITWAETQYFGPGTRLLVL.

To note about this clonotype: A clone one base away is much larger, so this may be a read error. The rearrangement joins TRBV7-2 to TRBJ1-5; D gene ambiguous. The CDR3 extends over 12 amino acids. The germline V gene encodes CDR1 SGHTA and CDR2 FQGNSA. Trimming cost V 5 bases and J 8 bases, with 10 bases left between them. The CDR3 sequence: CTSSGLGKPQHF. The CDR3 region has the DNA TGTACCAGCAGCGGGCTAGGGAAGCCCCAGCATTTT.

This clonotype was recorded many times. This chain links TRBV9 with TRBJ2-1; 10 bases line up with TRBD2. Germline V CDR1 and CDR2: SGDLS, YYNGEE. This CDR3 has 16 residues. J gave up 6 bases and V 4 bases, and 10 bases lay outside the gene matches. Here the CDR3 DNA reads TGTGCCAGCAGCCAAACCGGGACTAGCGCATTCAATGAGCAGTTCTTC. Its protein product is CASSQTGTSAFNEQFF.

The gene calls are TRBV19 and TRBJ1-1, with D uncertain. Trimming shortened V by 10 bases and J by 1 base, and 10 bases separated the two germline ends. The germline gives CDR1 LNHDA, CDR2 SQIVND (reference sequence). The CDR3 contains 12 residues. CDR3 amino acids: CATRTGNTEAFF. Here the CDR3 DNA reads TGTGCCACCCGAACCGGGAACACTGAAGCTTTCTTT. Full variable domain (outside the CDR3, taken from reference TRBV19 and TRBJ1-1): DGGITQSPKYLFRKEGQNVTLSCEQNLNHDAMYWYRQDPGQGLRLIYYSQIVNDFQKGDIAEGYSVSREKKESFPLTVTSAQKNPTAFYLCATRTGNTEAFFGQGTRLTVV.

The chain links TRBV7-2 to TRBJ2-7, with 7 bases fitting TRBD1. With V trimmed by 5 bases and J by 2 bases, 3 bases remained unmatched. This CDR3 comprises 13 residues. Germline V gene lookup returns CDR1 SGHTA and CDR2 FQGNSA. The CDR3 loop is CASSRQGTYEQYF. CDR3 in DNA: TGTGCCAGCAGCCGACAGGGAACCTACGAGCAGTACTTC. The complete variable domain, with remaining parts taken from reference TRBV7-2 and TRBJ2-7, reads GAGVSQSPSNKVTEKGKDVELRCDPISGHTALYWYRQSLGQGLEFLIYFQGNSAPDKSGLPSDRFSAERTGGSVSTLTIQRTQQEDSAVYLCASSRQGTYEQYFGPGTRLTVT.

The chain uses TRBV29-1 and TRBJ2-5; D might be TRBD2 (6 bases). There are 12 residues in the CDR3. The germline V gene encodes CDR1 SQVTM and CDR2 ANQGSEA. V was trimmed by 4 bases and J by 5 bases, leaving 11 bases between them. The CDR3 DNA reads TGCAGCGTTGTGCTTCTAGCGGAGACCCAGTACTTC. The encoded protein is CSVVLLAETQYF.

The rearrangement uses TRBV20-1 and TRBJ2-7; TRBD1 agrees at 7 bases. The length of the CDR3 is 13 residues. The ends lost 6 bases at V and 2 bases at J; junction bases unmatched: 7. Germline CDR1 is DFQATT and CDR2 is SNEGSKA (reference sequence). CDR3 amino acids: CSADRQGAYEQYF. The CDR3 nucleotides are TGCAGTGCAGATAGACAGGGAGCCTACGAGCAGTACTTC.

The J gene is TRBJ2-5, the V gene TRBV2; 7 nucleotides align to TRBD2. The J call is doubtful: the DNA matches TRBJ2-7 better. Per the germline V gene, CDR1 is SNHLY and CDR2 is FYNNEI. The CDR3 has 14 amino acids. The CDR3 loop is CASRRVAGAYEQYF. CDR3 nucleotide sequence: TGTGCCAGCAGAAGGGTGGCGGGGGCCTACGAGCAGTACTTC.

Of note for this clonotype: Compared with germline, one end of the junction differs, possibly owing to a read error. The CDR3 DNA is TGTGCCGGCAGACGGATCTCTGAGCAGTTCTTC. It is translated as CAGRRISEQFF. The chain is built from TRBV2 and TRBJ2-1; D remains unclear. Germline V CDR1 and CDR2: SNHLY, FYNNEI. CDR3 size: 11 residues.

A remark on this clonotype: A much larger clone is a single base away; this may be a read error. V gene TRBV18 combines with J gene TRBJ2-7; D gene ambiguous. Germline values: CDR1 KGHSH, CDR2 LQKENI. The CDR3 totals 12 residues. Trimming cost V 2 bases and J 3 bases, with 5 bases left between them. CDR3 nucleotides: TGTGCCAGCTCACCAAACCACTACGAGCAGTACTTC. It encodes CASSPNHYEQYF.

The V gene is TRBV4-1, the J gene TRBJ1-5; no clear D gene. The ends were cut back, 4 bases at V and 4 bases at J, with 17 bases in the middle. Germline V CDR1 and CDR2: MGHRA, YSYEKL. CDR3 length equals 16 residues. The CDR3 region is CASSPTERGGNQPQHF. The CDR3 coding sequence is TGCGCCAGCAGCCCCACAGAGCGGGGAGGAAATCAGCCCCAGCATTTT.

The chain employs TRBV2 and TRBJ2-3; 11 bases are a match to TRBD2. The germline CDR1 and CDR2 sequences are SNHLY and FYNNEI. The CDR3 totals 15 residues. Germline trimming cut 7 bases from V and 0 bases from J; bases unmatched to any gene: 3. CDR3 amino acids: CASIRLAGSTDTQYF. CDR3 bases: TGTGCCAGCATACGACTAGCGGGAAGCACAGATACGCAGTATTTT.

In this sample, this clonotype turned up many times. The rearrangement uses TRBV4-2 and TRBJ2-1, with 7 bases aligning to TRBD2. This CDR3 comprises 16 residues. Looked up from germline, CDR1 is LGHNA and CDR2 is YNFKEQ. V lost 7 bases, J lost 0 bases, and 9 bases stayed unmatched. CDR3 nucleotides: TGTGCCAGCAAACTCTTGGGGGGGAGCTCCTACAATGAGCAGTTCTTC. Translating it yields CASKLLGGSSYNEQFF.

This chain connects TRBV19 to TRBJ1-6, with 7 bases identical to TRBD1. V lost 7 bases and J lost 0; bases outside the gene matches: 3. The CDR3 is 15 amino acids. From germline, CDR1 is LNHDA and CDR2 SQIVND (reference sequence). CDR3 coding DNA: TGTGCCAGTATGGACAGGAGCTCCTATAATTCACCCCTCCACTTT. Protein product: CASMDRSSYNSPLHF.

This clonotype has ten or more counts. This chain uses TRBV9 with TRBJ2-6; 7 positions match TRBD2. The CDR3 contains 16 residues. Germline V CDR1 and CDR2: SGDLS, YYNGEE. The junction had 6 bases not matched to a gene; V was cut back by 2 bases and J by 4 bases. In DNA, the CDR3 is TGTGCCAGCAGCGTTTCAGCGGGGAGCGGGGCCAACGTCCTGACTTTC. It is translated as CASSVSAGSGANVLTF. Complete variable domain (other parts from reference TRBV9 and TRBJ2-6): DSGVTQTPKHLITATGQRVTLRCSPRSGDLSVYWYQQSLDQGLQFLIQYYNGEERAKGNILERFSAQQFPDLHSELNLSSLELGDSALYFCASSVSAGSGANVLTFGAGSRLTVL.

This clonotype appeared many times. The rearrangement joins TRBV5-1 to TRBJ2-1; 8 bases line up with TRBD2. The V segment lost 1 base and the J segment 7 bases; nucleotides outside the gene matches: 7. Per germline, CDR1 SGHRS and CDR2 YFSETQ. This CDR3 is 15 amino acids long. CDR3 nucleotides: TGCGCCAGCAGCTTGAGCGGGGGACCTATGAATGAGCAGTTCTTC. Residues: CASSLSGGPMNEQFF.

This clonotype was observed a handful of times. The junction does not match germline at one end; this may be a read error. This CDR3 is CASSPGSGELFF. Here the CDR3 DNA reads TGCGCCAGCAGCCCGGGATCCGGGGAGCTGTTTTTT. The V and J genes are TRBV7-3 and TRBJ2-2; tentatively, D is TRBD2 (5 bases). The CDR3 extends over 12 amino acids. The germline V gene encodes CDR1 SGHTA and CDR2 FQGTGA.

In nucleotides, the CDR3 is TGTGCCGGGGGACAGGGCCTGGCAATTTCTGAAGCTTTCTTT. It specifies CAGGQGLAISEAFF. V is TRBV2 and J is TRBJ1-1; 9 positions match TRBD1. V lost 11 bases to trimming and J lost 6 bases; unmatched junction nucleotides: 13. CDR1 and CDR2 from the germline V gene are SNHLY and FYNNEI. The CDR3 loop spans 14 amino acids.